This T cell receptor (beta chain) was captured by sequencing in a study of identical twins. TCRdb recomputed calls from the 5' RACE reads with MiXCR, one row per CDR3 protein. The sample consists of roughly 750,000 distinct CDR3 sequences, 21% of them appearing once. The table lists this clonotype with a few counts. Deletions cut 4 bases from V and 7 bases from J, with 20 bases between. The germline V gene encodes CDR1 DFQATT and CDR2 SNEGSKA (reference sequence). The CDR3 spans 15 residues. The same data also went into a second study, on T cells expressing NK-cell markers. That study reports: In several experiments, sorting was confined to alpha-beta TCR T cells through use of an anti-gamma-delta TCR antibody.

The V and J genes are TRBV20-1 and TRBJ2-4; D may be TRBD1 or TRBD2 (8 bases each). The clonotype was recovered from a woman aged 18-30 years in good health. Sequencing input: PBMCs. This CDR3 reads CSAITPGGGGNIQYF. CDR3 nucleotide sequence: TGCAGTGCTATCACGCCAGGGGGCGGGGGGAACATTCAGTACTTC.